Below, one T cell receptor (beta chain) is given with its context. Its specificity is not known. These data belong to a study of long-term antiretroviral therapy in people with HIV. Study findings and constraints: In samples taken after ART, diversity increased but remained below transplant donor control levels.

There are 16 residues in the CDR3. Germline lookup yields CDR1 MNHEY and CDR2 SMNVEV (reference sequence). Trimming removed 1 base at V and 3 bases at J, with 15 bases between. Investigators performed immunoSEQ version v3.0 at survey level. Sequenced by immunoSEQ multiplex PCR; TCRdb stores in-frame clones only, minus some. The sample consists of 27,000 or so clones, 82% of them appearing once. No fewer than two post-ART and no fewer than one pre-ART PBMC samples existed for each donor. This TCR derives from a man aged 45-65 years with HIV. The chain carries TRBV27 and TRBJ2-5, with D tentatively TRBD1 or TRBD2 (5 bases each). The specimen was unsorted PBMCs, collected 2.9 years after starting antiretroviral therapy. CDR3 amino acids: CASSLFRQGVEETQYF. For the CDR3, the DNA is TGTGCCAGCAGTTTATTTCGGCAGGGAGTGGAAGAGACCCAGTACTTC.